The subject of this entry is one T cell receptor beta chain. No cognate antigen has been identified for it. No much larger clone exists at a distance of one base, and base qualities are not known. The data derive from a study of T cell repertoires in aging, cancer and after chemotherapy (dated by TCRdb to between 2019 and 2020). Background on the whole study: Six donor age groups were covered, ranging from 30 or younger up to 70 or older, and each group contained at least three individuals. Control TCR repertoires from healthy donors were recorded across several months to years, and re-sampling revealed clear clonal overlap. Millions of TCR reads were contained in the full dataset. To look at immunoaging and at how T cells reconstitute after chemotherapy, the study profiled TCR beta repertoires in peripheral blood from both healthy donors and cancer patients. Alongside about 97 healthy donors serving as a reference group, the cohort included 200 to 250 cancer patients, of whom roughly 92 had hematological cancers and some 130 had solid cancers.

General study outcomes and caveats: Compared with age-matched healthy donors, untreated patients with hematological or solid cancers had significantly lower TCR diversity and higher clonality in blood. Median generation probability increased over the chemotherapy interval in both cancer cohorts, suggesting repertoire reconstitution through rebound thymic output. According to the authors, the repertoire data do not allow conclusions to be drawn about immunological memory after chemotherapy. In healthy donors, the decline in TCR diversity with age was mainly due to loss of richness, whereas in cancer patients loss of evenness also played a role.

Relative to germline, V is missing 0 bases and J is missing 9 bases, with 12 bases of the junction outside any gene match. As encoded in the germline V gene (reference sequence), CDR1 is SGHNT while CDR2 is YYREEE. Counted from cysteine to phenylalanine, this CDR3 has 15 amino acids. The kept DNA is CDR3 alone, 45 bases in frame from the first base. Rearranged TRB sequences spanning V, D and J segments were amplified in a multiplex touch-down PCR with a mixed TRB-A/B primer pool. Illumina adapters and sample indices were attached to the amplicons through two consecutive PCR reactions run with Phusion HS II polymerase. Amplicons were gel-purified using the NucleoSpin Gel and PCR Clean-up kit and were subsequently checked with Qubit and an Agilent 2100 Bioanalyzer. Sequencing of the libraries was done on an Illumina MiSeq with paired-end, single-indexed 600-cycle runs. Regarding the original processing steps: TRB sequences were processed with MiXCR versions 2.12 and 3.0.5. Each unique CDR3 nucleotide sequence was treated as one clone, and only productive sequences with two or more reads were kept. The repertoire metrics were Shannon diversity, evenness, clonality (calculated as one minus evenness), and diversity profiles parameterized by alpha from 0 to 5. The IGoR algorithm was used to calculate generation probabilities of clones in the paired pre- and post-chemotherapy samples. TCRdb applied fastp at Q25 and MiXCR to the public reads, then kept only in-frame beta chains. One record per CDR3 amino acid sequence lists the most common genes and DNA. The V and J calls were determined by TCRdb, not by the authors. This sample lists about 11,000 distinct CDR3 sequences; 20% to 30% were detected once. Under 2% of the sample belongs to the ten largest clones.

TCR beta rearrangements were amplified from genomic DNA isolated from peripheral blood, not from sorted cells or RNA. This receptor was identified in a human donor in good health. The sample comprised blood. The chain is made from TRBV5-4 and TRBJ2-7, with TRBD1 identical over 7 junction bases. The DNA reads TGTGCCAGCAGCTTGGGTCCAGGGGGACCTGCAGGGCAGTACTTC. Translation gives CASSLGPGGPAGQYF.